This T cell receptor (beta chain) was sequenced during a study of patients and donors after allogeneic stem cell transplantation. In TCRdb, the RT-PCR reads were re-called with MiXCR into one record per CDR3 protein. This table holds 200,000 to 250,000 distinct CDR3 sequences, about 38% found once. In this sample, this clonotype turned up many times. The CDR3 length is 13 residues. V dropped 8 bases and J dropped 0 bases, with 11 bases sitting between them. The V gene's germline CDR1 is SNHLY and CDR2 FYNNEI. Sequencing input: blood, either unsorted or a sorted T cell fraction (not recorded which). The receptor was isolated from a human donor who was either an allogeneic HSCT recipient or a stem cell or donor lymphocyte infusion donor (not recorded which). It is not recorded whose cells these are; they may come from a transplant donor. This chain uses TRBV2 with TRBJ2-7; D remains unclear. The CDR3 nucleotides are TGTGCCAGCCAAAAACCGCTCTCCTACGAGCAGTACTTC. Encoded protein: CASQKPLSYEQYF. The full variable domain, with the rest looked up from reference TRBV2 and TRBJ2-7, is EPEVTQTPSHQVTQMGQEVILRCVPISNHLYFYWYRQILGQKVEFLVSFYNNEISEKSEIFDDQFSVERPDGSNFTLKIRSTKLEDSAMYFCASQKPLSYEQYFGPGTRLTVT.